The 22 T cell receptor beta chains given below trace back to one sample, sequenced in a study of cytomegalovirus exposure and HLA in healthy donors. Primers included in the PCR were 60 Vbeta and 13 Jbeta primers. Libraries were prepared by immunoSEQ multiplex PCR; TCRdb keeps only in-frame clonotypes and omits some of them. The table includes over 65,000 clones, around 77% detected once. The specimen sequenced was PBMCs. The receptors were gathered from a man in his fifties or sixties in good health and CMV-seronegative.

This clone was recorded a few times. DNA for the CDR3: TGTGCCGCCTCCGTGGGAGAAAATGAAAAACTGTTTTTT. Translating it yields CAASVGENEKLFF. The chain uses TRBV7-9 and TRBJ1-4; no clear D. This CDR3 spans 13 amino acids. Germline assignment: CDR1 SEHNR and CDR2 FQNEAQ (reference sequence). Trimming pared 11 bases from V and 5 bases from J, leaving 15 bases between.

The chain is built from TRBV14 and TRBJ1-4; a weak D match, TRBD1 (6 bases). V lost 1 base to trimming and J lost 4 bases, with 16 bases between them. The CDR3 runs to 17 residues. Germline lookup yields CDR1 SGHDN and CDR2 FVKESK. The CDR3 here is CASSQGPGTLYNEKLFF. The CDR3 nucleotides read TGTGCCAGCAGCCAAGGGCCAGGGACACTTTATAATGAAAAACTGTTTTTT.

CDR3 sequence: CASSREGTLSSTDTQYF. CDR3 nucleotides: TGTGCCAGTAGTAGGGAGGGAACTCTTTCCAGCACAGATACGCAGTATTTT. The rearrangement links TRBV19 to TRBJ2-3, with 7 bases lining up with TRBD2. From germline, CDR1 is LNHDA and CDR2 SQIVND (reference sequence). This CDR3 region has 17 residues. V lost 4 bases, J lost 0 bases, and 10 bases stayed unmatched. The full variable domain, with the rest looked up from reference TRBV19 and TRBJ2-3, is DGGITQSPKYLFRKEGQNVTLSCEQNLNHDAMYWYRQDPGQGLRLIYYSQIVNDFQKGDIAEGYSVSREKKESFPLTVTSAQKNPTAFYLCASSREGTLSSTDTQYFGPGTRLTVL.

The genes are TRBV6-5 and TRBJ1-6; D not certain. Looked up from germline, CDR1 is MNHEY and CDR2 is SVGAGI. Between the trimmed V and J ends, which lost 7 bases and 6 bases, there was a span of 16 bases. The length of the CDR3 is 15 residues. CDR3 sequence (DNA): TGTGCCAGCATCAAAAGATTCCAGGTTAATTCACCCCTCCACTTT. This translates into CASIKRFQVNSPLHF.

This chain links TRBV11-2 with TRBJ1-3; D is possibly TRBD1 (5 bases). The V gene lost 4 bases and the J gene lost 0 bases, with 10 bases spanning the gap. This CDR3 has 15 residues. Germline V lookup: CDR1 SGHAT, CDR2 FQNNGV. CDR3 sequence reads: CASSSTGPSGNTIYF. CDR3 DNA: TGTGCCAGCAGCTCAACAGGCCCCTCTGGAAACACCATATATTTT.

This clone appeared once. The V call is TRBV9, the J call TRBJ1-2; D uncertain. The CDR3 loop spans 13 amino acids. Trimming removed 0 bases from V and 7 bases from J, with 10 bases in between. CDR1 SGDLS and CDR2 YYNGEE come from the germline V gene. CDR3 nucleotide sequence: TGTGCCAGCAGCGTAGATTTGACAACTGGCTACACCTTC. It yields the protein CASSVDLTTGYTF.

This clone was seen only a few times. The genes are TRBV4-3 and TRBJ1-4, with no clear D. CDR1 is LGHNA and CDR2 is YSLEER in the germline V gene. V gave up 0 bases and J gave up 4 bases, with 6 bases separating them. CDR3 length: 14 residues. The CDR3 protein is CASSQDAVNEKLFF. CDR3 nucleotides: TGCGCCAGCAGCCAAGATGCAGTTAATGAAAAACTGTTTTTT.

The chain joins TRBV5-1 to TRBJ2-3; the match to TRBD1 covers 7 bases. The CDR3 loop spans 16 amino acids. The germline gives CDR1 SGHRS, CDR2 YFSETQ. J was trimmed by 3 bases and V by 0 bases; bases with no gene match: 7. The CDR3 nucleotides are TGCGCCAGCAGCTTGGGGCCGGGACAGACTACAGATACGCAGTATTTT. This translates into CASSLGPGQTTDTQYF.

The table lists this clone with a few counts. V is TRBV19 and J is TRBJ1-5; maybe TRBD1 (5 bases). Germline CDR1 LNHDA, CDR2 SQIVND (reference sequence). V dropped 5 bases and J dropped 1 base, with 12 bases sitting between them. The CDR3 is made up of 15 amino acids. The CDR3 region is CASSQQQGSNQPQHF. CDR3 coding DNA: TGTGCCAGTAGTCAACAGCAGGGAAGCAATCAGCCCCAGCATTTT.

The V and J genes are TRBV5-4 and TRBJ1-6, with TRBD1 as a possible D gene (5 bases). The CDR3 loop spans 15 amino acids. Trimming pared 0 bases from V and 4 bases from J, leaving 8 bases between. Germline loops: CDR1 SGHNT, CDR2 YYREEE (reference sequence). Here the CDR3 DNA reads TGTGCCAGCAGCTTGGGGCAGGGTTATAATTCACCCCTCCACTTT. It translates to CASSLGQGYNSPLHF.

This chain connects TRBV6-1 to TRBJ2-3; tentatively, D is TRBD2 (5 bases). Trimming shortened V by 11 bases and J by 3 bases, and 18 bases separated the two germline ends. CDR1 and CDR2 from the germline V gene are MNHNS and SASEGT. This CDR3 is 14 amino acids long. CDR3 protein: CASRRDHLTDTQYF. The CDR3 region has the DNA TGTGCCTCTCGCCGGGATCACTTAACAGATACGCAGTATTTT.

The genes are TRBV6-1 and TRBJ2-2, with 7 bases matching TRBD1. Germline V gene lookup returns CDR1 MNHNS and CDR2 SASEGT. This CDR3 is 14 amino acids long. V shed 2 bases, J shed 3 bases, and the junction held 0 bases outside the gene matches. DNA of the CDR3: TGTGCCAGCAGTGAACAGGGGGACACCGGGGAGCTGTTTTTT. Translated: CASSEQGDTGELFF.

V usage is TRBV2 and J usage is TRBJ1-2, with a weak D call TRBD1 (5 bases). This CDR3 spans 13 amino acids. In germline, CDR1 is SNHLY, CDR2 FYNNEI. V lost 5 bases and J lost 5, with 12 bases in between. The CDR3 reads CASSSAGGYGYTF. CDR3 sequence (DNA): TGTGCCAGCAGTTCCGCGGGGGGTTATGGCTACACCTTC.

This clone was counted only a few times. The V call is TRBV6-1, the J call TRBJ1-3, with TRBD1 as a possible D gene (6 bases). The V end lost 6 bases, the J end lost 4 bases, and 10 bases lay between the germline ends. CDR3 length: 13 residues. Per the germline V gene, CDR1 is MNHNS and CDR2 is SASEGT. The CDR3 region is CASSPTGGNTIYF. The CDR3 bases are TGTGCCAGCAGCCCAACAGGGGGAAACACCATATATTTT.

This rearrangement joins TRBV30 to TRBJ2-3, with D perhaps TRBD1 (6 bases). Trimming pared 1 base from V and 6 bases from J, leaving 14 bases between. The CDR3 covers 14 residues. Germline lookup yields CDR1 GTSNPN and CDR2 SVGIG (reference sequence). The CDR3 loop is CAWSAGVMADTQYF. The CDR3, as DNA: TGTGCCTGGAGTGCAGGGGTTATGGCCGATACGCAGTATTTT.

The chain carries TRBV27 and TRBJ2-2; D remains unclear. Germline V lookup: CDR1 MNHEY, CDR2 SMNVEV (reference sequence). V was trimmed by 5 bases and J by 3 bases, leaving 4 bases between them. The CDR3 has 12 residues. The CDR3 bases are TGTGCCAGCAGTCCCTACACCGGGGAGCTGTTTTTT. Protein: CASSPYTGELFF.

The chain joins TRBV18 to TRBJ2-3, with D perhaps TRBD2 (6 bases). Germline CDR1 and CDR2: KGHSH and LQKENI. The CDR3 has 13 residues. V shed 0 bases and J shed 5 bases, with 6 bases lying between them. The CDR3 DNA reads as TGTGCCAGCTCACCACCGGAGGGAGATACGCAGTATTTT. This gives the protein CASSPPEGDTQYF. The complete variable domain, with remaining parts taken from reference TRBV18 and TRBJ2-3, reads NAGVMQNPRHLVRRRGQEARLRCSPMKGHSHVYWYRQLPEEGLKFMVYLQKENIIDESGMPKERFSAEFPKEGPSILRIQQVVRGDSAAYFCASSPPEGDTQYFGPGTRLTVL.

This clone was found once. This chain connects TRBV2 to TRBJ2-7, with 12 bases matching TRBD2. V was pared by 5 bases and J by 6 bases, with 8 bases of the junction left unmatched. Germline V gene data show CDR1 as SNHLY and CDR2 as FYNNEI. The CDR3 extends over 15 amino acids. In DNA form, the CDR3 reads TGTGCCAGCAGTCCCGCCCTACTAGCGGGGGGCGAGCAGTACTTC. Translation: CASSPALLAGGEQYF.

This clone was observed once. V gene TRBV18 combines with J gene TRBJ2-5, with D maybe TRBD1 (5 bases). The CDR3 length is 16 residues. Trimming left V 3 bases short and J 2 bases short, with 16 bases between. The germline gives CDR1 KGHSH, CDR2 LQKENI. CDR3 nucleotide sequence: TGTGCCAGCTCACCCAGCCGGACATATACACAAGAGACCCAGTACTTC. As protein: CASSPSRTYTQETQYF.

V gene TRBV9 combines with J gene TRBJ2-7; 7 bases are shared with TRBD2. CDR1 is SGDLS, CDR2 YYNGEE, per germline. The CDR3 covers 14 residues. V dropped 0 bases and J dropped 3; count of bases not matched to a gene: 3. The CDR3 region has the DNA TGTGCCAGCAGCGTAGATGGCGGGAGCTACGAGCAGTACTTC. Translated, it gives CASSVDGGSYEQYF.

The J gene is TRBJ1-5, the V gene TRBV2; 9 nucleotides align to TRBD1. Germline V gives CDR1 SNHLY, CDR2 FYNNEI. After removal of 4 bases from V and 7 bases from J, the junction contained 8 bases not matched to a gene. CDR3 size: 15 residues. For the CDR3, the DNA is TGTGCCAGCAGTGGACGGACAGGGGCAGGACAGCCCCAGCATTTT. Its translation is CASSGRTGAGQPQHF.

Regarding this clone: The same CDR3 arises from other DNA sequences in this sample as well. V is TRBV6-1 and J is TRBJ2-7; 7 bases are shared with TRBD1. Losses at the gene ends were 4 bases for V and 5 bases for J; bases not matched to a gene: 5. The CDR3 is made up of 13 amino acids. From germline, CDR1 is MNHNS and CDR2 SASEGT. The chain's CDR3 is CASSGRQGHEQYF. In DNA, the CDR3 is TGTGCCAGCAGTGGACGACAGGGACACGAGCAGTACTTC.